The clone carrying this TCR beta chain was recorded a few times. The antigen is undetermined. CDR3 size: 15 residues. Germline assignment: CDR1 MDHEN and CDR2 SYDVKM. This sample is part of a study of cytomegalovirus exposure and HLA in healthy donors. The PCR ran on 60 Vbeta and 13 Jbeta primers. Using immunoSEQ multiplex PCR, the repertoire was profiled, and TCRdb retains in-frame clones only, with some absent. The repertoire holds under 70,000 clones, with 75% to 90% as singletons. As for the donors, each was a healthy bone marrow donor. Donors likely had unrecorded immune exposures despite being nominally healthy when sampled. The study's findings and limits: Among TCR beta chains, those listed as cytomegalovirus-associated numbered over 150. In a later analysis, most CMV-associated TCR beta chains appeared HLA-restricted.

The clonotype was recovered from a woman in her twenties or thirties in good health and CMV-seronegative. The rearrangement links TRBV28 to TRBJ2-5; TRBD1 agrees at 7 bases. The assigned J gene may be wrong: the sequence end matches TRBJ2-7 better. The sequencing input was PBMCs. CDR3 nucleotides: TGTGCCAGCAGTTTTACCTGGGACAGCTCCTACGAGCAGTACTTC. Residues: CASSFTWDSSYEQYF.